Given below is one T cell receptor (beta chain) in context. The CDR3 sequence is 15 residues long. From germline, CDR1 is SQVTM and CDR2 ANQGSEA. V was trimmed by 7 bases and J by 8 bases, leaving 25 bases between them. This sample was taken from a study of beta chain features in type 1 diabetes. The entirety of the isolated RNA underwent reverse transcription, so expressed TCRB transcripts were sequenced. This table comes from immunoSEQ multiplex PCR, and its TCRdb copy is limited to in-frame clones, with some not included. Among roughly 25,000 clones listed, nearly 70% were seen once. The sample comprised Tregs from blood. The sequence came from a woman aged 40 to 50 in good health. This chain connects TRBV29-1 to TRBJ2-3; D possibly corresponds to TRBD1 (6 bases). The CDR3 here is CSADEQELIRGTQYF. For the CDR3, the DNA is TGCAGCGCCGACGAACAGGAGCTAATCAGGGGTACGCAGTATTTT.